This T cell receptor beta chain was captured by sequencing in a study of blood T cell repertoires in COVID-19 (dated by TCRdb to between 2020 and 2021). Looking at the study overall: The collaborator samples originated in the United States, Italy and Spain and spanned the acute and convalescent phases of COVID-19. Where HLA class I and class II types were available, the types were taken from metadata supplied by the sample provider, not from assay-based typing. Samples were obtained from the ongoing ImmuneRACE study (first 160 participants) and from 1,254 subjects provided by 6 global collaborators. The repertoires were released in a freely available public database meant as a resource for research on the immune response to SARS-CoV-2. The prospective study material was composed of cDNA or gDNA derived from T cells, B-cell-depleted T cells, or PBMCs. Sample metadata almost always included a de-identified subject ID, COVID-19 status, age in years and sex. The dataset comprised deeply sampled blood TCRbeta repertoires from subjects exposed to, actively infected with, or recovered from COVID-19.

The collaborating institutions used their own protocols to collect whole blood in K2EDTA tubes. For TCRbeta analysis, collaborators shipped samples as frozen whole blood, isolated PBMCs, or DNA extracted from either of those sample types. TCRbeta CDR3 regions were amplified from genomic DNA by means of the immunoSEQ Assay, a bias-controlled multiplex PCR. In the source study's methods: Nucleated cell counts per sample were estimated from amplification of reference gene primers within the assay. To quantify the absolute abundance of each unique TCRbeta CDR3 rearrangement, sequence reads were collapsed and filtered. For each sample, productive Simpson clonality was calculated as the square root of Simpson's diversity index over productive rearrangements. In TCRdb, the immuneACCESS table is reduced to in-frame sequences with V and J assigned. These tables do not hold every clone; where another copy was compared, an unresolved V gene accounts for under half, and the others remain unexplained. That table gives V, J and clone size, and the DNA gave D and trimming. In this sample the table shows 130,000 to 150,000 clones, roughly 80% of which occur a single time. The biggest ten clones account for approximately 4.6% of the sample.

Termini included, the CDR3 measures 14 amino acids. Based on the germline V gene, the CDR1 and CDR2 sequences are SNHLY and FYNNEI. For this clone: Its antigen is currently not known. Here the CDR3 omits its conserved ending phenylalanine or tryptophan, so a read error is the likely source. No DNA is shown, since the ends of the CDR3 on it are uncertain; the CDR3 is the one TCRdb lists.

What the authors observed across the whole study: The amount of clinical and demographic metadata varied by source and participant and was provided uncurated.

Sequenced input: peripheral blood. The sequence links TRBV2 to TRBJ1-1; TRBD1, the table's D call, was not compared with the DNA. The receptor was isolated from a human donor in a cohort sampled during active COVID-19. The CDR3 sequence is CASSEDRGREWREL.